The TCR beta chain under discussion was sequenced for a study of blood T cells in healthy people across ages. Study-level findings and limits: Not knowing donor CMV status may have confounded expanded clonotype changes.

Together with a sample-barcoded 5' primer, a J-beta primer mix was included in a second PCR lasting roughly 6 to 12 cycles. Tags on each cDNA molecule came from a template-switch adaptor with 12 random nucleotides. TCRdb processed the 5' RACE reads anew with MiXCR; each CDR3 protein has one entry. This sample yields about 620,000 distinct CDR3 sequences, of which more than 20% are seen a single time; approximately 3.6% belongs to the top ten. Trimming removed 5 bases from V and 3 bases from J, with 10 bases in between. Germline CDR1 MDHEN, CDR2 SYDVKM. The length of the CDR3 is 13 residues. As for this clonotype: Its antigen is still unknown.

The J gene is TRBJ2-5, the V gene TRBV28; the D gene is possibly TRBD1 (6 bases). Sequencing used blood. The receptor was derived from a man aged 65 to 85 in good health. The CDR3 DNA follows: TGTGCCAGCAGTGAACAGGGAGAAGAGACCCAGTACTTC. Residues: CASSEQGEETQYF.